What follows is one TCR beta chain and its context. Its antigen is undetermined. V dropped 2 bases and J dropped 7; count of bases not matched to a gene: 2. This CDR3 spans 14 amino acids. Germline V gene lookup returns CDR1 KGHSH and CDR2 LQKENI. The PCR ran on 60 Vbeta and 13 Jbeta primers. Only in-frame clones appear in the TCRdb table, and some are missing; sequencing was by immunoSEQ multiplex PCR. Of some 180,000 clones in the sample, 77% were seen once. These data belong to a study of cytomegalovirus exposure and HLA in healthy donors. Regarding the study as a whole: High specificity and sensitivity for cytomegalovirus status were reported for the classifier. It is likely that the observed cluster of highly shared sequence variants was a sequencing artifact. Upon later analysis, HLA-associated TCR beta chains proved more clonally expanded than other, equally common chains.

The genes are TRBV18 and TRBJ1-5; 10 bases line up with TRBD1. The TCR comes from a woman aged 60 to 75 in good health and CMV-seropositive. The sample was PBMCs. The CDR3 coding sequence is TGTGCCAGCTCACCAGAGGGACAGGGGCAGCCCCAGCATTTT. Protein: CASSPEGQGQPQHF.